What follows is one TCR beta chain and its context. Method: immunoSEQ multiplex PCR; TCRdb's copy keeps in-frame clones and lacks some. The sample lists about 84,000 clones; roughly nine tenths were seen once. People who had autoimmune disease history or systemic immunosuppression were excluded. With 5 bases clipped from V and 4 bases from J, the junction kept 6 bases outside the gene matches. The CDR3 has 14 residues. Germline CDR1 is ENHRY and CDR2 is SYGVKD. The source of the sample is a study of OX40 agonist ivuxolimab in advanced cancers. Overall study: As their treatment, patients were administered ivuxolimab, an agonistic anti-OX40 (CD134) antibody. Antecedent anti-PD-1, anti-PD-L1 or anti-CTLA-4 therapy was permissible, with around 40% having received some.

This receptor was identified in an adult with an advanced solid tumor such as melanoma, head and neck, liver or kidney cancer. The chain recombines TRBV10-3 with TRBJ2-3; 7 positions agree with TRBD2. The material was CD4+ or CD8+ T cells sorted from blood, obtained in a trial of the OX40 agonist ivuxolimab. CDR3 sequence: CAISRGGDADTQYF. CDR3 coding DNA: TGTGCCATCAGTAGGGGAGGGGATGCAGATACGCAGTATTTT.